The clone carrying this T cell receptor beta chain was seen a single time. This sample is part of a study of blood T cell repertoires in COVID-19. Looking at the study overall: T cells, B-cell-depleted T cells, or PBMCs supplied cDNA or gDNA.

V was pared by 2 bases and J by 5 bases, with 10 bases between. The germline CDR1 and CDR2 sequences are KGHSH and LQKENI. The length of the CDR3 is 14 residues. Profiling relied on immunoSEQ multiplex PCR, and the TCRdb table lists in-frame clones only, not all of them. The table lists some 120,000 clones, around 90% of them singletons. V and J are TRBV18 and TRBJ1-5; D gene uncertain. The receptor was derived from a man over 45 with COVID-19, enrolled during active disease. The sample consisted of peripheral blood. CDR3 bases: TGTGCCAGCTCACCAAAGGTTGAGGATCAGCCCCAGCATTTT. Translating it yields CASSPKVEDQPQHF.